This T cell receptor beta chain was identified in a study of T cells in Graves' hyperthyroidism and ophthalmopathy. Study results and limitations: Blood also contained most expanded thyroid clonotypes above 0.001. In simple terms, a model built on 13 V-J features told ophthalmopathy apart from stable hyperthyroidism. A median roughly 6.6 months before onset, the model predicted ophthalmopathy.

PBMCs were sourced from approximately 9.3 ml fresh peripheral blood. Amplified TCR beta CDR3 regions derived from RNA transcripts. A set of HTBI primers served as the primers for a first-round RT-PCR of the TCR CDR3. TCRdb fed the multiplex PCR reads into MiXCR, producing one record per CDR3 protein. The sample has over 150,000 distinct CDR3 sequences; approximately 17% are singletons. The CDR3 consists of 16 residues. V gave up 5 bases and J gave up 0 bases, with 15 bases separating them. Per the germline V gene, CDR1 is MNHEY and CDR2 is SVGEGT. On this clonotype itself: The antigen remains undetermined.

This sequence originates from a woman in her forties or fifties with Graves' hyperthyroidism. Material for sequencing was blood. This sequence joins TRBV6-2 or TRBV6-3 and TRBJ2-3; unclear D gene. CDR3 coding DNA: TGTGCCAGCAGTGTATGGTTAATCTCTAGCACAGATACGCAGTATTTT. As protein: CASSVWLISSTDTQYF.